A selection of T cell receptor beta chains follows, all from one sample in a study of somatic mutations in cytotoxic T cells in rheumatoid arthritis. TCRdb's copy holds only in-frame clones and misses some; the assay was immunoSEQ multiplex PCR. The sample has under 35,000 clones; more than 85% are singletons. The material sequenced was CD8+ T cells sorted from blood. The receptors shown here come from an adult with rheumatoid arthritis. The CDR3 runs from the conserved cysteine through the conserved F or W. A D gene is named only where the DNA matches it firmly. Size tells how often a clone was seen (once, few, many) or the class of an expanded clone, and some rows leave it out.

TGTGCCAGCAGTTACTCGACCGAACAGACCCAGTACTTC	CASSYSTEQTQYF	NA	NA	TRBV6-5	TRBJ2-5	13
TGTGCCAGTAGTATAGACCTCGGAGCCCTGAACACTGAAGCTTTCTTT	CASSIDLGALNTEAFF	NA	NA	TRBV19	TRBJ1-1	16
TGTGCCAGCAGTTTCACAGGCACAGATACGCAGTATTTT	CASSFTGTDTQYF	NA	NA	TRBV28	TRBJ2-3	13
TGTGCCAGTCGACCGGACTCCTATGGCTACACCTTC	CASRPDSYGYTF	NA	NA	TRBV19	TRBJ1-2	12
TGTGCCAGCAGTTACTATAGCGGGAGCTCCTACAATGAGCAGTTCTTC	CASSYYSGSSYNEQFF	NA	TRBD2	TRBV6-5	TRBJ2-1	16
TGCGCCAGCAGCCACCTAAGCAGGGGGAGGGAAAAACTGTTTTTT	CASSHLSRGREKLFF	NA	TRBD1	TRBV4-1	TRBJ1-4	15
TGTGCCAGCAGTTACCTAGCGGGGGACACCGGGGAGCTGTTTTTT	CASSYLAGDTGELFF	NA	TRBD2	TRBV6-5	TRBJ2-2	15
TGTGCCAGCAGCGTAGGCGGGGACTCCTACAATGAGCAGTTCTTC	CASSVGGDSYNEQFF	NA	NA	TRBV9	TRBJ2-1	15
TGTGCCAGCAGTTTTGTCTGGGGTGGAGAAAAACTGTTTTTT	CASSFVWGGEKLFF	NA	NA	TRBV27	TRBJ1-4	14
TGTGCCAGCAGTCGGGCCTGGGGCACAGATACGCAGTATTTT	CASSRAWGTDTQYF	NA	NA	TRBV6-6	TRBJ2-3	14
TGTGCCAGCAGCTTCGGACAGGGGGCAAGTGGCTACACCTTC	CASSFGQGASGYTF	NA	TRBD1	TRBV7-8	TRBJ1-2	14
TGCAGCGTTGGGCCCCCCGACAGGGCCGAGCAGTACTTC	CSVGPPDRAEQYF	NA	TRBD1	TRBV29-1	TRBJ2-7	13
TGTGCCAGTAGTATCAGCGACACGGTTTATCTGAACACTGAAGCTTTCTTT	CASSISDTVYLNTEAFF	few	NA	TRBV19	TRBJ1-1	17
TGTGCCAGCAGTGAAGGACCGATTCCTGGGGCCAACGTCCTGACTTTC	CASSEGPIPGANVLTF	NA	NA	TRBV6-1	TRBJ2-6	16
TGTGCCACCCGGAGGGGCGTCAATGAGCAGTTCTTC	CATRRGVNEQFF	NA	NA	TRBV6-1	TRBJ2-1	12
TGCGCCAGCAGTAACACCGGGACAGGGGGTCGCGGCTACACCTTC	CASSNTGTGGRGYTF	NA	TRBD1	TRBV4-1	TRBJ1-2	15
TGTGCCAGTAGTAACTACAGGGACCACACTGAAGCTTTCTTT	CASSNYRDHTEAFF	NA	NA	TRBV19	TRBJ1-1	14
TGTGCCAGCAGTGACCGGGACAGGCCGGAAGAGCAGTACTTC	CASSDRDRPEEQYF	NA	TRBD1	TRBV2	TRBJ2-7	14
TGTGCCAGCAGCCATGGGACAGGCGAGTACAATGAGCAGTTCTTC	CASSHGTGEYNEQFF	NA	TRBD1	TRBV6-1	TRBJ2-1	15
TGTGCCAGCAGCTTAGCCACCGCAACTAATGAAAAACTGTTTTTT	CASSLATATNEKLFF	NA	NA	TRBV7-2	TRBJ1-4	15
TGTGCCAGCACCCAAGCGGGTACCACATCCGAGCAGTACTTC	CASTQAGTTSEQYF	NA	NA	TRBV6-5	TRBJ2-7	14
TGTGCCAGCAGCGATCCGGGTGACTCTGGAAACACCATATATTTT	CASSDPGDSGNTIYF	NA	NA	TRBV28	TRBJ1-3	15
TGTGCCAGCAGCTTAGTTTACCCCCCGACCACCGGGGAGCTGTTTTTT	CASSLVYPPTTGELFF	NA	NA	TRBV7-6	TRBJ2-2	16
TGTGCCAGCAGCTTGGGGGACAGGGACGATGAGCAGTTCTTC	CASSLGDRDDEQFF	NA	TRBD1	TRBV5-4	TRBJ2-1	14
TGTGCCAGCAGCCACGACAGGAGTTCCTACGAGCAGTACTTC	CASSHDRSSYEQYF	NA	NA	TRBV5-6	TRBJ2-7	14
TGTGCCAGCAGTTACTCCCTAGCGGACAATGAGCAGTTCTTC	CASSYSLADNEQFF	NA	TRBD2	TRBV6-6	TRBJ2-1	14
TGTGCCATCAGTGAGACGACAGGGGATAGCAATCAGCCCCAGCATTTT	CAISETTGDSNQPQHF	NA	TRBD1	TRBV10-3	TRBJ1-5	16
TGTGCCAGTGGTAATCACCCGGTCGAGCAGTACTTC	CASGNHPVEQYF	few	NA	TRBV19	TRBJ2-7	12
TGTGCCAGCAGCCCAGCTAGTTACTCACCCCTCCACTTT	CASSPASYSPLHF	few	NA	TRBV14	TRBJ1-6	13
TGCGCCAGCAGCTTGGAGGGTTTTCCCTACGAGCAGTACTTC	CASSLEGFPYEQYF	NA	NA	TRBV5-1	TRBJ2-7	14
TGCGCCAGCAGCTTGGCCCAGCGGTTCCAAGAGACCCAGTACTTC	CASSLAQRFQETQYF	NA	NA	TRBV5-1	TRBJ2-5	15
TGTGCCAGCAGCTTGGTGGCGGGGTCTTGGACCGGGGAGCTGTTTTTT	CASSLVAGSWTGELFF	NA	NA	TRBV5-6	TRBJ2-2	16